The sequence of this T cell receptor (beta chain) was determined in a study of T cell responses to AZD1222 COVID-19 vaccine. The protocol was immunoSEQ multiplex PCR, while the TCRdb copy is restricted to in-frame clones and leaves out a portion. The sample contains approximately 130,000 clones, 88% of which appear only once. The study's findings and limits: Females made up more of the donors, who were largely white British, and clonal diversity may have come out too low. At study baseline, merely more than 5 AZD1222 recipients were seropositive. Across the whole spike, CD4 TCRs peaked at regions 160-218 and 743-854. Elevations in Spike-specific TCR breadth and depth followed administration of two AZD1222 doses.

This clone was observed a single time. What it binds is not known. From germline, CDR1 is GTSNPN and CDR2 SVGIG (reference sequence). V shed 4 bases and J shed 4 bases, with 14 bases lying between them. This CDR3 has 14 amino acids. The clonotype comes from an adult who received the AZD1222 COVID-19 vaccine. Sequencing used peripheral blood, obtained 28 days after the second AZD1222 dose. The V gene is TRBV30, the J gene TRBJ2-1; D ambiguous. In DNA form, the CDR3 reads TGTGCCTGGACCCCCGGGTTAGCTTACAATGAGCAGTTCTTC. Protein sequence: CAWTPGLAYNEQFF.